The 32 T cell receptor beta chains below all came from one sample that was sequenced in a study of T cell repertoires in cytomegalovirus infection. TCRdb re-analysed the reads in MiXCR, keeping a single row per CDR3 protein. The repertoire includes roughly 340,000 distinct CDR3 sequences, about 28% of them detected once, and around 19% sits in the top ten. Their specific antigens are unknown. The sequenced sample was cultured PBMCs, obtained from culture after CMV antigen stimulation. The receptors come from a human donor in good health (CMV status not recorded). Some clones in this sample may be carry-over from other donors' samples.

Points on this clonotype: A junction boundary mismatches the germline segment, possibly from a read error. The CDR3 sequence: CPSDAGSNQPQHF. The DNA of the CDR3 is TGCCCCAGCGACGCAGGGAGCAATCAGCCCCAGCATTTT. The chain recombines TRBV12-3 or TRBV12-4 with TRBJ1-5; weak D call: TRBD1 (5 bases). CDR3 size: 13 residues.

The chain has TRBV6-6 and TRBJ2-2; 8 bases align to TRBD1. Germline V gene sequence: CDR1 MNHNY, CDR2 SVGAGI (reference sequence). Losses at the gene ends were 7 bases for V and 8 bases for J; bases not matched to a gene: 9. The CDR3 covers 14 residues. The CDR3 protein is CASTLTGAFGELFF. As DNA, the CDR3 is TGTGCCAGCACCCTGACAGGGGCATTTGGGGAGCTGTTTTTT.

This clonotype was observed a few times. The chain carries TRBV12-3 or TRBV12-4 and TRBJ2-5, with 7 bases that match TRBD2. The V and J ends lost 7 bases and 1 base, in that order; junction bases with no gene match: 9. The CDR3 runs to 15 residues. Here the CDR3 reads CASKVGLAVQETQYF. As DNA, the CDR3 is TGTGCCAGCAAGGTTGGGCTAGCGGTCCAAGAGACCCAGTACTTC.

This clonotype was counted a few times. V is TRBV30 and J is TRBJ2-2; tentatively, D is TRBD1 (6 bases). The CDR3 runs to 16 residues. In germline, CDR1 is GTSNPN, CDR2 SVGIG (reference sequence). V was cut by 4 bases and J by 2 bases, with 17 bases left in between. DNA of the CDR3: TGTGCCTGGAACAGGGAACGGGTCGCTAACACCGGGGAGCTGTTTTTT. It is translated as CAWNRERVANTGELFF.

The J gene is TRBJ1-5, the V gene TRBV24-1, with 9 positions matching TRBD1. Germline V gene data show CDR1 as KGHDR and CDR2 as SFDVKD. The CDR3 length is 16 residues. Trimming cost V 3 bases and J 3 bases; bases outside gene matches: 5. In DNA form, the CDR3 reads TGTGCCACCAGTGATCCACAGGGGGCTAACAATCAGCCCCAGCATTTT. Amino acid sequence: CATSDPQGANNQPQHF.

CDR3 DNA sequence: TGTGCCAGCGGGTTGACAGGAAGTGAAGCTTTCTTT. Its translation is CASGLTGSEAFF. The chain uses TRBV12-3 or TRBV12-4 and TRBJ1-1; a weak D match, TRBD1 (6 bases). The CDR3 length is 12 residues. The V end was cut by 8 bases, the J end by 7 bases, with 14 bases between.

V gene TRBV19 combines with J gene TRBJ1-6, with 7 positions matching TRBD1. Germline-derived CDR1 and CDR2 are LNHDA and SQIVND (reference sequence). V was clipped by 7 bases and J by 6 bases; unmatched bases: 9. The CDR3 has 15 residues. CDR3 bases: TGTGCCAGTACTACAGGGGCGCAACTTAATTCACCCCTCCACTTT. It translates to CASTTGAQLNSPLHF.

The V call is TRBV9, the J call TRBJ1-2; TRBD1 matches 11 bases. V shed 7 bases, J shed 3 bases, and the junction held 2 bases outside the gene matches. The CDR3 consists of 13 residues. Per germline, CDR1 SGDLS and CDR2 YYNGEE. The CDR3 region is CASGTGGDYGYTF. The CDR3 bases are TGTGCCAGCGGGACAGGGGGAGACTATGGCTACACCTTC.

This clonotype was seen at least ten times. CDR3: CASRPGTENTEAFF. CDR3 sequence (DNA): TGTGCCAGCAGACCCGGGACAGAAAACACTGAAGCTTTCTTT. The V gene is TRBV7-8, the J gene TRBJ1-1; 7 bases fit TRBD1. The CDR3 is made up of 14 amino acids. V gave up 6 bases and J gave up 2 bases; unmatched junction bases: 6. Looked up from germline, CDR1 is SGHVS and CDR2 is FQNEAQ.

This clonotype showed up just a few times. The chain couples TRBV3-1 to TRBJ2-1; a weak D match, TRBD1 (5 bases). V shed 1 base and J shed 7 bases, with 11 bases lying between them. This CDR3 has 14 amino acids. The germline gives CDR1 LGHDT, CDR2 YNNKEL (reference sequence). The CDR3 loop reads CASSQGQGTNEQFF. In DNA form, the CDR3 reads TGTGCCAGCAGCCAAGGTCAGGGTACGAATGAGCAGTTCTTC.

In its sample, this clonotype was seen a few times. The V call is TRBV4-2, the J call TRBJ2-7; TRBD2 aligns across 8 bases. The germline CDR1 and CDR2 sequences are LGHNA and YNFKEQ. Losses at the gene ends were 0 bases for V and 5 bases for J; bases not matched to a gene: 9. This CDR3 contains 16 residues. DNA for the CDR3: TGTGCCAGCAGCCAAGATTTGACGGGAGGGATCGACGAGCAGTACTTC. It yields the protein CASSQDLTGGIDEQYF.

This clonotype was detected only a few times. This chain connects TRBV7-2 to TRBJ1-1; the D gene is possibly TRBD1 (5 bases). Germline CDR1 is SGHTA and CDR2 is FQGNSA. The V end lost 3 bases, the J end lost 0 bases, and 11 bases lay between the germline ends. CDR3 size: 15 residues. The CDR3 DNA reads as TGTGCCAGCAGCTTCGGGGGAACCATGAACACTGAAGCTTTCTTT. Protein: CASSFGGTMNTEAFF.

The chain is built from TRBV19 and TRBJ2-7; D may match TRBD1 or TRBD2 (5 bases each). CDR3 length: 12 residues. Trimming stripped 4 bases from V and 5 bases from J, with 9 bases between. CDR1 LNHDA and CDR2 SQIVND come from the germline V gene (reference sequence). In DNA form, the CDR3 reads TGTGCCAGTAGTAGACGGGACCACGAGCAGTACTTC. This codes for CASSRRDHEQYF.

The chain is built from TRBV6-1 and TRBJ1-5; D unclear. CDR1 is MNHNS, CDR2 SASEGT, per germline. The CDR3 runs to 13 residues. The V end was cut by 6 bases, the J end by 7 bases, with 13 bases between. This chain's CDR3 is CASRLESHQPQHF. DNA of the CDR3: TGTGCCAGCAGGCTCGAATCCCACCAGCCCCAGCATTTT.

V is TRBV7-8 and J is TRBJ1-5, with D uncertain. The CDR3 runs 13 residues. The germline V gene encodes CDR1 SGHVS and CDR2 FQNEAQ. V lost 3 bases, J lost 4 bases, and 7 bases lay in between. The CDR3 DNA sequence: TGTGCCAGCAGCTTCTCCAGGAATCAGCCCCAGCATTTT. Amino acids: CASSFSRNQPQHF.

The chain links TRBV7-6 to TRBJ1-6, with 11 bases fitting TRBD1. The germline V gene encodes CDR1 SGHVS and CDR2 FNYEAQ. Unmatched junction bases numbered 5, after V lost 3 bases and J lost 13 bases. The CDR3 extends over 14 amino acids. The CDR3 bases are TGTGCCAGCAGCTTGGGACAGGGGGAGAGGCCCCTCCACTTT. This gives the protein CASSLGQGERPLHF.

The chain links TRBV19 to TRBJ1-5, with D maybe TRBD1 (5 bases). V dropped 0 bases and J dropped 5 bases, with 8 bases sitting between them. CDR1 is LNHDA, CDR2 SQIVND, per germline (reference sequence). The CDR3 has 14 amino acids. The DNA for the CDR3 is TGTGCCAGTAGTATAGAAGGGGAATATCAGCCCCAGCATTTT. Translation: CASSIEGEYQPQHF.

This clonotype was detected only a few times. CDR3 region: CASSRQGGDTQYF. The CDR3 DNA sequence: TGTGCCAGCAGCCGACAGGGGGGAGATACGCAGTATTTT. V and J are TRBV11-3 and TRBJ2-3; 9 nucleotides match TRBD1. CDR3 length: 13 amino acids. Germline loops: CDR1 SGHNT, CDR2 YENEEA. Trimming at V came to 5 bases and at J to 5 bases, leaving 2 bases not matched to a gene.

The V gene is TRBV6-5, the J gene TRBJ2-2, with 10 bases identical to TRBD2. CDR3 size: 14 residues. The J segment lost 7 bases and the V segment lost 7 bases, leaving 6 bases of the junction unmatched. Germline assignment: CDR1 MNHEY and CDR2 SVGAGI. The DNA of the CDR3 is TGTGCCAGCAATCAGCGGGGGGGCAGCGGGGAGCTGTTTTTT. Amino acid sequence: CASNQRGGSGELFF.

This clonotype was seen a handful of times. The V gene is TRBV12-3 or TRBV12-4, the J gene TRBJ2-5; D unresolved. The germline V and J ends were trimmed by 7 bases and 0 bases, with 9 bases remaining between them. The CDR3 sequence is 13 residues long. The CDR3 reads CASTKGYQETQYF. For the CDR3, the DNA is TGTGCCAGCACTAAGGGATACCAAGAGACCCAGTACTTC.

This chain joins TRBV11-1 and TRBJ1-1, with D unclear. The V and J ends lost 3 bases and 6 bases respectively, with 11 bases between them. Germline CDR1 and CDR2: SGHAT and FQDESV (reference sequence). CDR3 length equals 13 residues. The CDR3 nucleotides read TGTGCCAGCAGCTTCGGCAGGATGGCTGAAGCTTTCTTT. Translating gives CASSFGRMAEAFF.

The chain links TRBV19 to TRBJ1-2; 7 nucleotides line up with TRBD1. The CDR3 has 15 amino acids. V was clipped by 5 bases and J by 7 bases; unmatched bases: 13. CDR1 and CDR2 (germline): LNHDA, SQIVND (reference sequence). CDR3 sequence: CASSLQGDSFGGYTF. The CDR3 DNA is TGTGCCAGTAGTCTTCAAGGGGACAGTTTTGGTGGCTACACCTTC.

The V and J genes are TRBV4-1 and TRBJ1-2; unclear D gene. V was cut by 1 base and J by 6 bases, with 12 bases left in between. This CDR3 comprises 14 residues. CDR1 and CDR2 (germline): MGHRA, YSYEKL. CDR3 coding DNA: TGCGCCAGCAGCCAAGGTGTGCTTGCCCATGGCTACACCTTC. It is translated as CASSQGVLAHGYTF.

This rearrangement joins TRBV9 to TRBJ2-7; 7 bases agree with TRBD1. After removal of 0 bases from V and 0 bases from J, the junction contained 3 bases not matched to a gene. The germline V gene has CDR1 SGDLS and CDR2 YYNGEE. The CDR3 extends over 15 amino acids. CDR3 sequence (DNA): TGTGCCAGCAGCGTAGCGCAGGGGGTCTCCTACGAGCAGTACTTC. Translation: CASSVAQGVSYEQYF. The full variable domain, with the rest looked up from reference TRBV9 and TRBJ2-7, is DSGVTQTPKHLITATGQRVTLRCSPRSGDLSVYWYQQSLDQGLQFLIQYYNGEERAKGNILERFSAQQFPDLHSELNLSSLELGDSALYFCASSVAQGVSYEQYFGPGTRLTVT.

This clonotype has ten or more counts. This chain uses TRBV6-2 or TRBV6-3 with TRBJ2-1; the D is unclear. This CDR3 spans 14 amino acids. V was pared by 0 bases and J by 6 bases, with 9 bases between. Looked up from germline, CDR1 is MNHEY and CDR2 is SVGEGT. The CDR3 nucleotides are TGTGCCAGCAGTTACTCGTTATCTATCAATGAGCAGTTCTTC. It translates to CASSYSLSINEQFF.

V is TRBV14 and J is TRBJ1-6, with D uncertain. The CDR3 extends over 13 amino acids. V shed 4 bases and J shed 8 bases, with 9 bases lying between them. The germline CDR1 and CDR2 sequences are SGHDN and FVKESK. The chain's CDR3 is CASSLHLDSPLHF. CDR3 nucleotides: TGTGCCAGCAGCCTTCACCTGGATTCACCCCTCCACTTT.

This clonotype turned up a few times. This sequence joins TRBV2 and TRBJ1-5; D remains ambiguous. Germline V gene data show CDR1 as SNHLY and CDR2 as FYNNEI. Trimming left V 1 base short and J 0 bases short, with 7 bases between. This CDR3 comprises 15 residues. The chain's CDR3 is CASSEEGSSNQPQHF. CDR3 coding DNA: TGTGCCAGCAGTGAAGAAGGGAGTAGCAATCAGCCCCAGCATTTT.

This chain connects TRBV15 to TRBJ2-4; D might be TRBD1 (7 bases). The CDR3 runs 15 residues. In germline, CDR1 is LNHNV, CDR2 YYDKDF (reference sequence). V lost 5 bases, J lost 6 bases, and 17 bases lay in between. CDR3 in amino acids: CATSGGRGGGNIQYF. The CDR3 DNA is TGTGCCACCAGCGGAGGGAGAGGGGGCGGAAACATTCAGTACTTC.

There are a few counts of this clonotype. The V and J genes are TRBV4-2 and TRBJ1-5; maybe TRBD1 (6 bases). The germline V and J ends were trimmed by 1 base and 2 bases, with 15 bases remaining between them. This CDR3 contains 17 residues. Germline values: CDR1 LGHNA, CDR2 YNFKEQ. CDR3 amino acids: CASSQAPKQGGNQPQHF. The DNA of the CDR3 is TGTGCCAGCAGCCAAGCCCCGAAACAGGGCGGCAATCAGCCCCAGCATTTT.

This clonotype was recorded a few times. J is TRBJ2-1 and V is TRBV20-1; 11 bases are shared with TRBD2. The CDR3 extends over 17 amino acids. Germline V gene lookup returns CDR1 DFQATT and CDR2 SNEGSKA (reference sequence). Trimming removed 2 bases from V and 0 bases from J; junction bases left unmatched: 6. In DNA form, the CDR3 reads TGCAGTGCTAGACTACTAGCGGGAGAGAGCTCCTACAATGAGCAGTTCTTC. It is translated as CSARLLAGESSYNEQFF.

The chain employs TRBV9 and TRBJ2-7; no definite D call. CDR3 length equals 15 residues. V was clipped by 0 bases and J by 5 bases, with 15 bases between them. Germline V CDR1 and CDR2: SGDLS, YYNGEE. CDR3 DNA sequence: TGTGCCAGCAGCGTAGGGGCGAGCTCGGGCAACGAGCAGTACTTC. Encoded protein: CASSVGASSGNEQYF.

This clonotype was detected a few times. The chain is built from TRBV19 and TRBJ1-5; TRBD1 matches 7 bases. V shed 6 bases, J shed 1 base, and the junction held 3 bases outside the gene matches. Germline V lookup: CDR1 LNHDA, CDR2 SQIVND (reference sequence). The CDR3 totals 14 residues. In DNA form, the CDR3 reads TGTGCCAGTAGGCTGGACAGGAGCAATCAGCCCCAGCATTTT. Protein sequence: CASRLDRSNQPQHF.